This T cell receptor beta chain was identified during a study of blood T cell repertoires in COVID-19. Study context: Specimens from acute and convalescent COVID-19 originated in the United States, Italy and Spain. Sample material is recorded as cDNA or gDNA derived from T cells, B-cell-depleted T cells, or PBMCs.

In the original workflow: Scientists estimated how many nucleated cells there were by amplifying reference gene primers. TCRdb keeps only in-frame clones here, not all; method: immunoSEQ multiplex PCR. The V and J calls and the clone size are those of that table, but D and trimming were determined from the DNA. The data show approximately 210,000 clones, with approximately 90% seen just once and roughly 0.69% held by the top ten. The CDR3 sequence is 17 residues long. The V and J ends lost 4 bases and 3 bases, in that order; junction bases with no gene match: 9. CDR1 is LGHNA and CDR2 is YSLEER in the germline V gene.

The TCR comes from a middle-aged man with acute or convalescent COVID-19. The chain carries TRBV4-3 and TRBJ2-2; 9 bases fit TRBD1. The sample was peripheral blood. This CDR3 reads CASSLSTGGVDTGELFF. The CDR3 DNA reads TGCGCCAGCAGCCTTTCTACAGGGGGCGTCGACACCGGGGAGCTGTTTTTT.